Below, 20 T cell receptor beta chains from the same sample are listed, as sequenced in a study of response to subunit inactivated influenza vaccine. TCRdb analysed the RT-PCR reads with MiXCR anew, one entry per CDR3 protein. Here the sample spans some 520,000 distinct CDR3 sequences, more than 15% being singletons. Sequencing used CD4+ T cells sorted from PBMCs, obtained around 25 months after vaccination. These receptors were collected from a man in his fifties or sixties who received an inactivated influenza vaccine.

Only a few counts were recorded for this clonotype. The chain is built from TRBV12-3 or TRBV12-4 and TRBJ2-1; no clear D gene. The CDR3 totals 14 residues. V lost 6 bases and J 2 bases, leaving 11 bases between the germline ends. As DNA, the CDR3 is TGTGCCAGCAGGAGAGGAGTAACCTACAATGAGCAGTTCTTC. The encoded protein is CASRRGVTYNEQFF.

This clonotype was counted ten times or more. The rearrangement links TRBV27 to TRBJ1-6, with D uncertain. Trimming took off 5 bases at V and 7 bases at J, with 9 bases between the two ends. Germline V gene data show CDR1 as MNHEY and CDR2 as SMNVEV (reference sequence). This CDR3 has 13 amino acids. The CDR3 is CASSNAANSPLHF. The CDR3 nucleotides read TGTGCCAGCAGTAACGCGGCAAATTCACCCCTCCACTTT.

This clonotype was detected a few times. The V and J genes are TRBV29-1 and TRBJ1-2; D possibly corresponds to TRBD1 (6 bases). Germline V gene sequence: CDR1 SQVTM, CDR2 ANQGSEA. The CDR3 is 13 amino acids. Trimming left V 0 bases short and J 10 bases short, with 15 bases between. The CDR3 sequence is CSVEEQIGGDYTF. The CDR3 coding sequence is TGCAGCGTTGAAGAACAGATAGGGGGAGACTACACCTTC.

This clonotype was counted a few times. V and J are TRBV7-2 and TRBJ2-3, with 7 bases that match TRBD2. V lost 5 bases to trimming and J lost 2 bases; unmatched junction nucleotides: 13. The germline gives CDR1 SGHTA, CDR2 FQGNSA. The CDR3 length is 17 residues. CDR3: CASSPTFAGATTDTQYF. The CDR3 DNA is TGTGCCAGCAGCCCTACCTTTGCGGGAGCCACCACAGATACGCAGTATTTT.

The table lists this clonotype with a few counts. The chain uses TRBV10-3 and TRBJ2-3; 8 bases are a match to TRBD2. This CDR3 has 12 amino acids. Germline CDR1 is ENHRY and CDR2 is SYGVKD. After removal of 10 bases from V and 6 bases from J, the junction contained 6 bases not matched to a gene. CDR3 DNA: TGTGCCACCCGGACTAGCCCGGATACGCAGTATTTT. Its protein is CATRTSPDTQYF.

For the CDR3, the DNA is TGTGCCAGCAGTAAGGGACAGCACCCGACCGCCAACGTCCTGACTTTC. Protein product: CASSKGQHPTANVLTF. This chain connects TRBV6-1 to TRBJ2-6, with 7 bases that match TRBD1. Germline values: CDR1 MNHNS, CDR2 SASEGT. This CDR3 is 16 amino acids long. After removal of 5 bases from V and 7 bases from J, the junction contained 11 bases not matched to a gene.

A few counts support this clonotype. V gene TRBV7-2 combines with J gene TRBJ2-5; D remains ambiguous. The CDR3 contains 13 residues. Germline values: CDR1 SGHTA, CDR2 FQGNSA. V was pared by 4 bases and J by 5 bases, with 11 bases between. DNA for the CDR3: TGTGCCAGCAGCTCAAATACCCGGGAGACCCAGTACTTC. As protein: CASSSNTRETQYF.

This chain joins TRBV29-1 and TRBJ2-3; unclear D gene. V shed 6 bases and J shed 0 bases, with 10 bases lying between them. There are 13 residues in the CDR3. Looked up from germline, CDR1 is SQVTM and CDR2 is ANQGSEA. DNA for the CDR3: TGCAGCGTCCTCGGCGGTAGCACAGATACGCAGTATTTT. It is translated as CSVLGGSTDTQYF.

The CDR3: CASSLYPQETQYF. The CDR3 region has the DNA TGTGCCAGTAGTCTGTATCCCCAAGAGACCCAGTACTTC. This chain connects TRBV19 to TRBJ2-5, with no clear D. CDR1 is LNHDA, CDR2 SQIVND, per germline (reference sequence). CDR3 length: 13 residues. Trimming took 5 bases from V and 1 from J, leaving 8 bases between them.

This clonotype was seen a handful of times. CDR3 nucleotide sequence: TGTGCCACTCACAGGGAATCGGTTGGAAACACCATATATTTT. Translation gives CATHRESVGNTIYF. This chain uses TRBV11-3 with TRBJ1-3; D might be TRBD1 (6 bases). Per germline, CDR1 SGHNT and CDR2 YENEEA. Between the trimmed V and J ends, which lost 10 bases and 3 bases, there was a span of 16 bases. The CDR3 is made up of 14 amino acids.

In its sample, this clonotype was seen a few times. The chain links TRBV4-1 to TRBJ2-1, with 11 bases fitting TRBD2. This CDR3 has 17 residues. Germline values: CDR1 MGHRA, CDR2 YSYEKL. J was trimmed by 8 bases and V by 0 bases; bases with no gene match: 9. The CDR3 loop is CASSQEGLAGPGDEQFF. Written as DNA, the CDR3 is TGCGCCAGCAGCCAAGAAGGACTAGCGGGCCCGGGGGATGAGCAGTTCTTC.

This chain links TRBV28 with TRBJ1-1; 7 bases fit TRBD1. This CDR3 region has 17 residues. V lost 4 bases to trimming and J lost 0 bases; unmatched junction nucleotides: 11. Germline CDR1 and CDR2: MDHEN and SYDVKM. This CDR3 reads CASSSAGAGQLNTEAFF. The CDR3 DNA follows: TGTGCCAGCAGTTCAGCAGGTGCGGGACAGTTGAACACTGAAGCTTTCTTT.

The rearrangement links TRBV20-1 to TRBJ2-1, with D unresolved. The V gene's germline CDR1 is DFQATT and CDR2 SNEGSKA (reference sequence). This CDR3 is built from 15 residues. The ends were cut back, 6 bases at V and 8 bases at J, with 23 bases in the middle. CDR3 protein: CSAPRTTWVVDEQFF. The CDR3 DNA reads TGCAGTGCCCCTCGGACGACTTGGGTCGTCGATGAGCAGTTCTTC.

This clonotype turned up a few times. In DNA, the CDR3 is TGTGCCACCAGTGACCCTCTCCGGGACAGGGTCACAGATACGCAGTATTTT. This codes for CATSDPLRDRVTDTQYF. The chain has TRBV24-1 and TRBJ2-3; 9 positions match TRBD1. J lost 2 bases, V lost 4 bases, and 9 bases had no gene match. The CDR3 length is 17 residues. Germline V lookup: CDR1 KGHDR, CDR2 SFDVKD.

This clonotype was counted only a few times. J is TRBJ1-6 and V is TRBV9; D remains unclear. Trimming stripped 0 bases from V and 7 bases from J, with 11 bases between. CDR3 length: 15 residues. The germline V gene encodes CDR1 SGDLS and CDR2 YYNGEE. The CDR3 sequence is CASSVGGASNSPLHF. DNA of the CDR3: TGTGCCAGCAGCGTAGGGGGAGCGTCGAATTCACCCCTCCACTTT.

The sample holds many counts of this clonotype. The chain is built from TRBV5-1 and TRBJ2-4; TRBD1 agrees at 7 bases. There are 15 residues in the CDR3. V dropped 0 bases and J dropped 5; count of bases not matched to a gene: 5. From germline, CDR1 is SGHRS and CDR2 YFSETQ. CDR3 nucleotide sequence: TGCGCCAGCAGCTTGGCCGACAGGGCTCAAAACATTCAGTACTTC. Amino acids: CASSLADRAQNIQYF.

This chain joins TRBV20-1 and TRBJ1-5; 7 nucleotides match TRBD1. J lost 5 bases, V lost 5 bases, and 6 bases had no gene match. Germline CDR1 is DFQATT and CDR2 is SNEGSKA (reference sequence). This CDR3 contains 13 residues. DNA of the CDR3: TGCAGTGCTGGCCGACAGGGAGATCAGCCCCAGCATTTT. This gives the protein CSAGRQGDQPQHF.

This clonotype was seen a single time. This chain connects TRBV20-1 to TRBJ1-2, with D unresolved. Germline V lookup: CDR1 DFQATT, CDR2 SNEGSKA (reference sequence). The CDR3 length is 15 residues. The germline V and J ends were trimmed by 6 bases and 5 bases, with 22 bases remaining between them. The CDR3 nucleotides are TGCAGTGCACAACGTCCGGGTCCCCTAGAATATGGCTACACCTTC. It is translated as CSAQRPGPLEYGYTF.

The J gene is TRBJ1-5, the V gene TRBV7-2; possible D gene TRBD1, 5 bases. This CDR3 is 16 amino acids long. The ends were cut back, 5 bases at V and 5 bases at J, with 19 bases in the middle. Germline CDR1 reads SGHTA; CDR2 reads FQGNSA. As DNA, the CDR3 is TGTGCCAGCAGCCTCTTAGGACGAGGGGTCCATCAGCCCCAGCATTTT. This translates into CASSLLGRGVHQPQHF.

This clonotype was counted a few times. This sequence joins TRBV4-2 and TRBJ2-7; D gene unclear. Trimming removed 0 bases from V and 0 bases from J, with 6 bases in between. Germline CDR1 is LGHNA and CDR2 is YNFKEQ. The CDR3 length is 14 residues. CDR3 region: CASSQDRSSYEQYF. CDR3 nucleotide sequence: TGTGCCAGCAGCCAAGATAGGAGCTCCTACGAGCAGTACTTC.